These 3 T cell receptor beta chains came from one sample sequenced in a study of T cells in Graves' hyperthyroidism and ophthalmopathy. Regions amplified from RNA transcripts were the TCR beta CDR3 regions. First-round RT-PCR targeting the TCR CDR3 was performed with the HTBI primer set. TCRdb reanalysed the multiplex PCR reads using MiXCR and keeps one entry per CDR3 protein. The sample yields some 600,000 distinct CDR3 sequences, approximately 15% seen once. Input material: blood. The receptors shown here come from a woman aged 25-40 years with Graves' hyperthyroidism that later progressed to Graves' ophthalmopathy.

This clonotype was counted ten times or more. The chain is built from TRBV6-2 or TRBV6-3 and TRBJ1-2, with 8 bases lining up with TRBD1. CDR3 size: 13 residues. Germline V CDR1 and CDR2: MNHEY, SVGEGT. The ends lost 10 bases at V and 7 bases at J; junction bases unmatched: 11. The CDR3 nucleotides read TGTGCCACCACGACCTCAGGGGGCGGTGGCTACACCTTC. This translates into CATTTSGGGGYTF.

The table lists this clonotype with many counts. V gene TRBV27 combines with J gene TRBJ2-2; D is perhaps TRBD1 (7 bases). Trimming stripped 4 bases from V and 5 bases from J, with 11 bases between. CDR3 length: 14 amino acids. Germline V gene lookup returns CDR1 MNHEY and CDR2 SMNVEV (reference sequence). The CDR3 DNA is TGTGCCAGCAGTTCCCCAGGGGGGACCGGGGAGCTGTTTTTT. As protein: CASSSPGGTGELFF.

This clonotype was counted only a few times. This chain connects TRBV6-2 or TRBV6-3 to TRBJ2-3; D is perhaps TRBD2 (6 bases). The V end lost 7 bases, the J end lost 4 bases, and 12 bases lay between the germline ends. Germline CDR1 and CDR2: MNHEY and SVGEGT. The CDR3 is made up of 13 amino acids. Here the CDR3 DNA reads TGTGCCAGCAAGTTGCGGGAAGCAGATACGCAGTATTTT. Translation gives CASKLREADTQYF.